This T cell receptor beta chain was identified during a study of blood T cell repertoires in COVID-19. Looking at the study overall: Some COVID-19 samples were acute and others convalescent; all came from the United States, Italy and Spain. Nucleic acid was either cDNA or gDNA, and it came from T cells, B-cell-depleted T cells, or PBMCs.

In germline, CDR1 is MGHDK, CDR2 SYGVNS. V shed 2 bases and J shed 9 bases, with 5 bases lying between them. This CDR3 region has 10 residues. In the original workflow: Amplified reference gene primers provided the basis for estimating nucleated cell counts. Produced via immunoSEQ multiplex PCR; TCRdb's table is partial and in-frame only. V, J and clone size were drawn from that table, and D and trimming were deduced from the DNA. This repertoire shows approximately 140,000 clones, approximately 86% found once; its top ten account for about 3.2%. This clone was seen a few times. The sample consisted of peripheral blood. This receptor was taken from a woman aged 40 to 50 with active or convalescent COVID-19. The V call is TRBV25-1, the J call TRBJ2-7; D unresolved. The CDR3 nucleotides read TGTGCCAGCAGTGAACATAGGCAGTACTTC. This encodes CASSEHRQYF.